These 26 T cell receptor beta chains came from one sample sequenced in a study of cytomegalovirus exposure and HLA in healthy donors. Use of 60 Vbeta and 13 Jbeta primers characterized the PCR. Sequencing used immunoSEQ multiplex PCR; TCRdb keeps in-frame clones, though not all of them. The sample shows 140,000 to 150,000 clones, over 65% of them seen only once. Sequenced sample: PBMCs. The source is a female donor in good health and CMV-seronegative.

This chain links TRBV28 with TRBJ2-1, with 8 bases identical to TRBD2. The CDR3 covers 14 residues. CDR1 MDHEN and CDR2 SYDVKM come from the germline V gene. The ends lost 8 bases at V and 8 bases at J; junction bases unmatched: 11. CDR3 bases: TGTGCCAGCGAATTAGCGGGACCCTTCTATGAGCAGTTCTTC. Its protein product is CASELAGPFYEQFF.

The chain recombines TRBV5-6 with TRBJ2-1; D possibly corresponds to TRBD2 (6 bases). The ends were cut back, 2 bases at V and 6 bases at J, with 9 bases in the middle. CDR1 is SGHDT and CDR2 is YYEEEE in the germline V gene. The CDR3 sequence is 13 residues long. The CDR3 DNA sequence: TGTGCCAGCAGCTTTATCGGGGGCAATGAGCAGTTCTTC. This codes for CASSFIGGNEQFF.

The chain recombines TRBV28 with TRBJ2-7; possibly TRBD2 for D (5 bases). Looked up from germline, CDR1 is MDHEN and CDR2 is SYDVKM. The CDR3 runs 11 residues. Trimming cost V 5 bases and J 6 bases, with 8 bases left between them. The CDR3 nucleotides are TGTGCCAGCAGTCTCGGAGGCGAGCAGTACTTC. It codes for CASSLGGEQYF.

Turning to this clone: Compared with germline, one end of the junction differs, possibly owing to a read error. The chain combines TRBV28 with TRBJ1-2; 8 nucleotides line up with TRBD1. The CDR3 length is 12 residues. Germline V gene data show CDR1 as MDHEN and CDR2 as SYDVKM. CDR3 sequence reads: CASSPGGQGYPF. CDR3 DNA sequence: TGTGCCAGCAGTCCAGGGGGCCAGGGCTACCCCTTC.

J is TRBJ1-1 and V is TRBV30; no reliable D call. This CDR3 spans 13 amino acids. Germline CDR1 is GTSNPN and CDR2 is SVGIG (reference sequence). Trimming cost V 7 bases and J 1 base, with 13 bases left between them. The CDR3 bases are TGTGCCTCCAAGACGGAGACGAACACTGAAGCTTTCTTT. It is translated as CASKTETNTEAFF.

The V and J genes are TRBV2 and TRBJ1-3; the D is unclear. Deletions cut 4 bases from V and 0 bases from J, with 13 bases between. Germline V gives CDR1 SNHLY, CDR2 FYNNEI. This CDR3 spans 16 amino acids. CDR3 loop: CASSVLQLISGNTIYF. The CDR3 DNA is TGTGCCAGCAGTGTTCTACAGCTCATCTCTGGAAACACCATATATTTT.

Only a few counts were recorded for this clone. The chain links TRBV5-6 to TRBJ1-1, with 7 bases lining up with TRBD1. Germline V gives CDR1 SGHDT, CDR2 YYEEEE. CDR3 length equals 12 residues. Germline trimming cut 4 bases from V and 8 bases from J; bases unmatched to any gene: 5. The CDR3 reads CASSTTGAEAFF. In DNA form, the CDR3 reads TGTGCCAGCAGCACAACAGGGGCGGAAGCTTTCTTT.

This clone was recorded a few times. The gene calls are TRBV5-1 and TRBJ1-1, with 7 bases fitting TRBD1. J gave up 0 bases and V 7 bases, and 9 bases lay outside the gene matches. Germline V gene sequence: CDR1 SGHRS, CDR2 YFSETQ. The CDR3 contains 15 residues. CDR3 loop: CASSQGGNMNTEAFF. As DNA, the CDR3 is TGCGCCAGCTCCCAGGGGGGAAATATGAACACTGAAGCTTTCTTT.

As regards this clone: The same CDR3 can be traced to other DNA sequences in this sample. The chain combines TRBV30 with TRBJ1-5; 7 bases are shared with TRBD1. Germline trimming cut 3 bases from V and 6 bases from J; bases unmatched to any gene: 5. This CDR3 is built from 13 residues. Germline CDR1 reads GTSNPN; CDR2 reads SVGIG (reference sequence). CDR3 region: CAWSRQGGQPQHF. In DNA form, the CDR3 reads TGTGCCTGGAGCCGACAGGGCGGTCAGCCCCAGCATTTT.

Here the CDR3 DNA reads TGTGCCAGCAAGTGGCAGGGGGCGAGCTCTGGAAACACCATATATTTT. Its protein is CASKWQGASSGNTIYF. The genes are TRBV6-6 and TRBJ1-3, with 8 nucleotides matching TRBD1. V lost 7 bases to trimming and J lost 0 bases; unmatched junction nucleotides: 8. The length of the CDR3 is 16 residues. From germline, CDR1 is MNHNY and CDR2 SVGAGI (reference sequence).

A note on this clone: Other DNA sequences in this specimen translate into the identical CDR3. The chain links TRBV5-4 to TRBJ1-2; 8 positions agree with TRBD1. Trimming cost V 4 bases and J 2 bases; bases outside gene matches: 4. The germline gives CDR1 SGHNT, CDR2 YYREEE (reference sequence). CDR3 length: 14 amino acids. The CDR3 loop reads CASSPGQGNYGYTF. The DNA of the CDR3 is TGTGCCAGCAGCCCAGGACAGGGCAACTATGGCTACACCTTC. The whole variable domain, filled in from reference TRBV5-4 and TRBJ1-2, reads ETGVTQSPTHLIKTRGQQVTLRCSSQSGHNTVSWYQQALGQGPQFIFQYYREEENGRGNFPPRFSGLQFPNYSSELNVNALELDDSALYLCASSPGQGNYGYTFGSGTRLTVV.

The CDR3 here is CASSQVLAGGAYNEQFF. As DNA, the CDR3 is TGCGCCAGCAGCCAAGTGTTGGCGGGAGGGGCCTACAATGAGCAGTTCTTC. The rearrangement joins TRBV4-1 to TRBJ2-1; 9 bases line up with TRBD2. V gave up 1 base and J gave up 2 bases; unmatched junction bases: 6. This CDR3 spans 17 amino acids. Germline values: CDR1 MGHRA, CDR2 YSYEKL.

V and J are TRBV6-5 and TRBJ1-1, with TRBD1 matching over 7 bases. The V segment lost 6 bases and the J segment 0 bases; nucleotides outside the gene matches: 4. Germline values: CDR1 MNHEY, CDR2 SVGAGI. This CDR3 spans 14 amino acids. This chain's CDR3 is CASRGGQMNTEAFF. In DNA, the CDR3 is TGTGCCAGCAGAGGGGGACAGATGAACACTGAAGCTTTCTTT.

The chain combines TRBV27 with TRBJ2-1, with 8 bases lining up with TRBD1. The germline V gene has CDR1 MNHEY and CDR2 SMNVEV (reference sequence). The length of the CDR3 is 13 residues. With V trimmed by 8 bases and J by 8 bases, 8 bases remained unmatched. The CDR3 nucleotides read TGTGCCAGCCGAATACAGGGGGTCGATGAGCAGTTCTTC. Translating gives CASRIQGVDEQFF.

Notes on this clone: Germline and junction disagree at one end, which may indicate a read error. The rearrangement links TRBV29-1 to TRBJ1-2; possibly TRBD1 for D (5 bases). There are 14 residues in the CDR3. Germline V lookup: CDR1 SQVTM, CDR2 ANQGSEA. CDR3 DNA sequence: TGCAGCGTTTTACCTCTCGACAGTAACTATGGCTACCCCTTC. Translation gives CSVLPLDSNYGYPF.

The chain joins TRBV6-7 to TRBJ2-3; D is undetermined. TRBV6-7 is designated an ORF whose function remains uncertain. V lost 8 bases and J 3 bases, leaving 12 bases between the germline ends. This CDR3 has 13 amino acids. CDR3 amino acids: CASSVPRTDTQYF. Written as DNA, the CDR3 is TGTGCCAGCTCCGTACCCAGGACAGATACGCAGTATTTT.

This rearrangement joins TRBV27 to TRBJ2-7; 10 nucleotides match TRBD1. The CDR3 length is 15 residues. Germline V gene sequence: CDR1 MNHEY, CDR2 SMNVEV (reference sequence). J gave up 1 base and V 6 bases, and 6 bases lay outside the gene matches. CDR3 nucleotide sequence: TGTGCCAGCAGCTCCCCGGGACAGGGGTCCTACGAGCAGTACTTC. Translation: CASSSPGQGSYEQYF.

The V and J genes are TRBV7-9 and TRBJ2-5; the D gene is possibly TRBD2 (8 bases). The CDR3 runs 17 residues. The V end was cut by 5 bases, the J end by 0 bases, with 19 bases between. The V gene's germline CDR1 is SEHNR and CDR2 FQNEAQ (reference sequence). This chain's CDR3 is CASSPGRDSRYQETQYF. The CDR3 nucleotides read TGTGCCAGCAGCCCCGGGAGGGACAGCCGATACCAAGAGACCCAGTACTTC. Based on the CDR3 plus reference TRBV7-9 and TRBJ2-5, the full variable domain is DTGVSQNPRHKITKRGQNVTFRCDPISEHNRLYWYRQTLGQGPEFLTYFQNEAQLEKSRLLSDRFSAERPKGSFSTLEIQRTEQGDSAMYLCASSPGRDSRYQETQYFGPGTRLLVL.

The chain combines TRBV19 with TRBJ1-5, with D perhaps matching TRBD1 (5 bases). Between the trimmed V and J ends, which lost 3 bases and 9 bases, there was a span of 15 bases. This CDR3 has 14 residues. Germline CDR1 LNHDA, CDR2 SQIVND (reference sequence). The CDR3 DNA is TGTGCCAGTAGTATTCAAGGGGTCGGGGGGCCCCAGCATTTT. Translation: CASSIQGVGGPQHF.

V usage is TRBV6-5 and J usage is TRBJ2-1; TRBD1 agrees at 8 bases. In germline, CDR1 is MNHEY, CDR2 SVGAGI. The CDR3 is made up of 13 amino acids. V lost 6 bases, J lost 8 bases, and 6 bases stayed unmatched. CDR3 residues: CASRPGQGYEQFF. CDR3 bases: TGTGCCAGCAGACCCGGACAGGGCTATGAGCAGTTCTTC.

The V and J genes are TRBV5-1 and TRBJ2-3, with a tentative D call TRBD1 (6 bases). The V gene's germline CDR1 is SGHRS and CDR2 YFSETQ. V shed 4 bases and J shed 2 bases, with 14 bases lying between them. The CDR3 consists of 15 residues. CDR3 loop: CASSSYQGHTDTQYF. In DNA form, the CDR3 reads TGCGCCAGCAGCAGCTATCAGGGGCACACAGATACGCAGTATTTT.

The rearrangement links TRBV15 to TRBJ2-1, with 8 positions matching TRBD1. Trimming took 0 bases from V and 2 from J; bases not matched to a gene: 6. Germline CDR1 and CDR2: LNHNV and YYDKDF (reference sequence). This CDR3 spans 17 amino acids. The CDR3 region has the DNA TGTGCCACCAGCAGAGATCTAGGGACAGGACCCTACAATGAGCAGTTCTTC. Translated: CATSRDLGTGPYNEQFF. The full variable domain, with the rest looked up from reference TRBV15 and TRBJ2-1, is DAMVIQNPRYQVTQFGKPVTLSCSQTLNHNVMYWYQQKSSQAPKLLFHYYDKDFNNEADTPDNFQSRRPNTSFCFLDIRSPGLGDTAMYLCATSRDLGTGPYNEQFFGPGTRLTVL.

The CDR3 region has the DNA TGCGCCAGCAGCTTGGCCGGGACTAGGAGCACAGATACGCAGTATTTT. The encoded protein is CASSLAGTRSTDTQYF. The chain joins TRBV5-1 to TRBJ2-3, with TRBD2 matching over 8 bases. V trimming: 0 bases; J trimming: 0 bases; junction bases outside the gene matches: 3. This CDR3 contains 16 residues. The germline gives CDR1 SGHRS, CDR2 YFSETQ. Full variable domain (missing parts from reference TRBV5-1 and TRBJ2-3): KAGVTQTPRYLIKTRGQQVTLSCSPISGHRSVSWYQQTPGQGLQFLFEYFSETQRNKGNFPGRFSGRQFSNSRSEMNVSTLELGDSALYLCASSLAGTRSTDTQYFGPGTRLTVL.

The CDR3 protein is CASSDDRGRQPQHF. CDR3 nucleotides: TGTGCCAGCAGCGATGACAGAGGACGTCAGCCCCAGCATTTT. This sequence joins TRBV2 and TRBJ1-5; tentative D call: TRBD1 (5 bases). Per germline, CDR1 SNHLY and CDR2 FYNNEI. V lost 6 bases and J 6 bases, leaving 15 bases between the germline ends. The CDR3 spans 14 residues.

The V gene is TRBV7-8, the J gene TRBJ2-1; 13 nucleotides match TRBD2. This CDR3 is built from 18 residues. CDR1 and CDR2 from the germline V gene are SGHVS and FQNEAQ. Trimming cost V 6 bases and J 4 bases; bases outside gene matches: 12. CDR3 nucleotides: TGTGCCAGCAGACCGGGACTAGCGGGATCGAACCGATACAATGAGCAGTTCTTC. Protein: CASRPGLAGSNRYNEQFF.

This clone was seen a single time. This chain connects TRBV29-1 to TRBJ2-7; D not certain. Germline assignment: CDR1 SQVTM and CDR2 ANQGSEA. This CDR3 region has 12 residues. Trimming took off 4 bases at V and 3 bases at J, with 10 bases between the two ends. In DNA form, the CDR3 reads TGCAGCGTTGGGAGAGACCTCTACGAGCAGTACTTC. The encoded protein is CSVGRDLYEQYF.